These 2 T cell receptor beta chains originate from one sample sequenced in a study of memory CD4+ T cells and cytomegalovirus serostatus. Profiled with immunoSEQ multiplex PCR; TCRdb holds only in-frame clones, not every one. This table has some 50,000 clones, 74% appearing once. Single viable CD3+CD4+CD8-CD45RO+ cells were sorted as the memory CD4+ T cells. Material: memory CD4+ T cells from blood. The source is an adult in good health and CMV-seropositive.

The gene calls are TRBV7-2 and TRBJ2-5; 11 bases line up with TRBD1. V lost 5 bases, J lost 5 bases, and 7 bases stayed unmatched. In germline, CDR1 is SGHTA, CDR2 FQGNSA. The CDR3 contains 15 residues. The CDR3 reads CASSGQGALEETQYF. DNA of the CDR3: TGTGCCAGCAGCGGACAGGGGGCGTTGGAGGAGACCCAGTACTTC.

In this sample, this clone turned up a few times. The chain recombines TRBV6-5 with TRBJ2-6, with D tentatively TRBD1 (6 bases). CDR1 is MNHEY, CDR2 SVGAGI, per germline. The CDR3 length is 15 residues. V lost 5 bases, J lost 3 bases, and 11 bases lay in between. The CDR3 loop reads CASSRRGGGANVLTF. The DNA of the CDR3 is TGTGCCAGCAGTCGCAGGGGTGGTGGGGCCAACGTCCTGACTTTC.